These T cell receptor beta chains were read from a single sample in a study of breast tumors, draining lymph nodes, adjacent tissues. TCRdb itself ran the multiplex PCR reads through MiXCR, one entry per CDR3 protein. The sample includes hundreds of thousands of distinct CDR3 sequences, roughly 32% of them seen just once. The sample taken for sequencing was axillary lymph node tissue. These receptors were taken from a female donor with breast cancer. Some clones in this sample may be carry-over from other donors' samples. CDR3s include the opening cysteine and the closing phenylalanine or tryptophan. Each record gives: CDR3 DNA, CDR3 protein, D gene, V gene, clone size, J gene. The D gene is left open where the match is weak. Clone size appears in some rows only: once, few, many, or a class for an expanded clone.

TGTGCCAGCAGCTTCGAGGGACACCGTAACACTGAAGCTTTCTTT,CASSFEGHRNTEAFF,NA,TRBV7-9,few,TRBJ1-1
TGTGCCAGCAGTTTTAGCGGGTCCTACGAGCAGTACTTC,CASSFSGSYEQYF,TRBD2,TRBV27,NA,TRBJ2-7
TGTGCCGGCCGACGTTCATCGGGAGAGACCCAGTACTTC,CAGRRSSGETQYF,NA,TRBV27,NA,TRBJ2-5
TGCAGTGCTCCGTCTAGCGGGGGTTACAATGAGCAGTTCTTC,CSAPSSGGYNEQFF,TRBD2,TRBV20-1,many,TRBJ2-1
TGTGCCAGCAGCCCACAGGGGGCGCCTGAAAAACTGTTTTTC,CASSPQGAPEKLFF,TRBD1,TRBV11-2,NA,TRBJ1-4
TGCGCCAGCAGCTTGGATCCGGGTGGGACTGGGGAGTTCTTC,CASSLDPGGTGEFF,NA,TRBV5-1,NA,TRBJ2-1
TGTGCCAGCAGCTCTACTGCAGAGGCCCACGAGCAGTACTTC,CASSSTAEAHEQYF,NA,TRBV7-9,many,TRBJ2-7
TGTGCCAGCAGCGCCCGGGACAGACAATCTCTCGGCTACCCCTTC,CASSARDRQSLGYPF,TRBD1,TRBV7-2,many,TRBJ1-2
TGCGCCAGCAGTGAAAGGCAGGGAGATTACAATGAGCAGTTCTTC,CASSERQGDYNEQFF,NA,TRBV5-1,many,TRBJ2-1
TGTGCCAGCAGCTCTACGCGGGACCCCCGGAAGTTCTTC,CASSSTRDPRKFF,NA,TRBV7-3,many,TRBJ2-1
TGCAGCCAAGAACCAGCGGGAGGCTACGAGCAGTACTTC,CSQEPAGGYEQYF,TRBD2,TRBV29-1,NA,TRBJ2-7
TGTGCCAGCAGCGCACCCCCGACAGGGCTATCCTACAATGAGCAGTTCTTC,CASSAPPTGLSYNEQFF,TRBD1,TRBV13,many,TRBJ2-1
TGTGCCAGCAGCCAAGCCTCAGGTAGGTGGGGACCAGTGTATACGCAGTATTTT,CASSQASGRWGPVYTQYF,NA,TRBV3-1,few,TRBJ2-3
TGTGCCAGCAGCTTAATTCTGGAGGTTAATGAAAAACTGTTTTTT,CASSLILEVNEKLFF,NA,TRBV12-3/TRBV12-4,NA,TRBJ1-4
TGTGCCAGCAACGAGCGGGGGATCTACAATGAGCAGTTCTTC,CASNERGIYNEQFF,TRBD2,TRBV16,many,TRBJ2-1
TGTGCCAGCAGCTTTGAGAAGGATGAGCAGTTCTTC,CASSFEKDEQFF,NA,TRBV13,many,TRBJ2-1
TGTGCTAGTGGTTTCGTATTGGCGGGGCCTTCCTCTGGAAACACCACATATTTT,CASGFVLAGPSSGNTTYF,NA,TRBV12-5,NA,TRBJ1-3
TGTGCCAGCAGCGAGTGGACAGTTTACGAGCAGTACTTC,CASSEWTVYEQYF,NA,TRBV5-6,many,TRBJ2-7
TGTGGATTATCGGGGAGGGCTAGAGCCTACAATGAGCAGTTCTTC,CGLSGRARAYNEQFF,TRBD2,TRBV30,few,TRBJ2-1
TGTGCCAGCAGCCCGCTGGGAGGGGGCGGAGGAGGGGAGACCCAGTACTTC,CASSPLGGGGGGETQYF,NA,TRBV7-9,NA,TRBJ2-5
TGTGCCAGCAGCTTACCAGGGGACTCCTACGAGCAGTACTTC,CASSLPGDSYEQYF,NA,TRBV7-9,many,TRBJ2-7
TGTGCCAGCAGCCAGCTACTAGCGGAGCAGTTCTTC,CASSQLLAEQFF,TRBD2,TRBV3-1,many,TRBJ2-1
TGTGCCATCAAACCGGACAGGCTGAGTGTCGGAGGCGGGGAGCTGTTTTTT,CAIKPDRLSVGGGELFF,TRBD1,TRBV10-3,many,TRBJ2-2
TGTGCCAGTAGTCTATGGCCGGGACTAGCGGGAGGCCCTAGCACAGATACGCAGTATTTT,CASSLWPGLAGGPSTDTQYF,TRBD2,TRBV19,NA,TRBJ2-3
TGCGCCAGCAGGGATAGCGGGAGTAGTCCGACCGGGGAGCTGTTTTTT,CASRDSGSSPTGELFF,TRBD2,TRBV5-1,many,TRBJ2-2
TGTGCCAGCTCACCACAACGACACCCTTACTCTGGGGCCAACGTCCTGACTTTC,CASSPQRHPYSGANVLTF,NA,TRBV18,NA,TRBJ2-6
TGCAGTGCTAGAGACGAAGTCAGCGCGCAGTATTTT,CSARDEVSAQYF,NA,TRBV20-1,many,TRBJ2-3
TGTGCCAGCAGTTACGGTAGCGGGTATAGCACAGATACGCAGTATTTT,CASSYGSGYSTDTQYF,TRBD2,TRBV12-3/TRBV12-4,once,TRBJ2-3
TGCAGCGCCGTAGGACCACAGGGGGGTCTCTATGGCTACACCTTC,CSAVGPQGGLYGYTF,TRBD1,TRBV29-1,many,TRBJ1-2